These 16 T cell receptor beta chains share one sample of origin, sequenced in a study of cytomegalovirus exposure and HLA in healthy donors. The data were produced by immunoSEQ multiplex PCR, yet TCRdb's version contains in-frame clones alone and is incomplete. The sample carries 45,000 to 70,000 clones, roughly 93% recorded once. The sequenced sample consisted of PBMCs. The receptors derive from a young woman in good health and CMV-seronegative.

The chain links TRBV9 to TRBJ2-5; the match to TRBD2 covers 8 bases. Germline V lookup: CDR1 SGDLS, CDR2 YYNGEE. The CDR3 length is 13 residues. With V trimmed by 6 bases and J by 2 bases, 3 bases remained unmatched. The CDR3 is CASNQREQETQYF. Written as DNA, the CDR3 is TGTGCCAGCAATCAGCGGGAGCAAGAGACCCAGTACTTC. The full variable domain, rest sourced from reference TRBV9 and TRBJ2-5, is DSGVTQTPKHLITATGQRVTLRCSPRSGDLSVYWYQQSLDQGLQFLIQYYNGEERAKGNILERFSAQQFPDLHSELNLSSLELGDSALYFCASNQREQETQYFGPGTRLLVL.

The V call is TRBV7-2, the J call TRBJ1-2, with D perhaps matching TRBD1 (5 bases). The V end was cut by 4 bases, the J end by 8 bases, with 20 bases between. The CDR3 runs to 15 residues. Germline values: CDR1 SGHTA, CDR2 FQGNSA. CDR3 loop: CASSSRDGGGGGYTF. CDR3 DNA: TGTGCCAGCAGCTCTAGGGACGGGGGGGGAGGAGGCTACACCTTC.

The chain recombines TRBV5-1 with TRBJ2-6; D remains unclear. This CDR3 is built from 15 residues. V was cut by 4 bases and J by 1 base, with 9 bases left in between. Per germline, CDR1 SGHRS and CDR2 YFSETQ. CDR3 DNA: TGCGCCAGCAGCGTTACAGATTCTGGGGCCAACGTCCTGACTTTC. As protein: CASSVTDSGANVLTF.

The rearrangement uses TRBV6-9 and TRBJ2-7; D ambiguous. This CDR3 is 11 amino acids long. Trimming left V 5 bases short and J 3 bases short, with 5 bases between. Germline V gene data show CDR1 as MNHGY and CDR2 as SVAAGI. CDR3 amino acids: CASSPNYEQYV. CDR3 DNA: TGTGCCAGCAGTCCCAACTACGAGCAGTACGTC.

This sequence joins TRBV19 and TRBJ1-1; 9 positions match TRBD1. The V gene end was trimmed by 9 bases and the J gene end by 2 bases; junction bases not matched to a gene: 7. This CDR3 is built from 14 residues. Germline CDR1 reads LNHDA; CDR2 reads SQIVND (reference sequence). CDR3 nucleotides: TGTGCCAGCAAAGGACAGGGGCTCAACACTGAAGCTTTCTTT. The encoded protein is CASKGQGLNTEAFF.

This chain joins TRBV7-2 and TRBJ2-3; no clear D. The germline gives CDR1 SGHTA, CDR2 FQGNSA. With 0 bases removed from V and 2 bases from J, the gap between germline ends came to 9 bases. The CDR3 length is 15 residues. CDR3 nucleotide sequence: TGTGCCAGCAGCTTAGCGACACAATTCACAGATACGCAGTATTTT. It encodes CASSLATQFTDTQYF.

The chain carries TRBV19 and TRBJ1-1; D remains ambiguous. Trimming left V 5 bases short and J 0 bases short, with 7 bases between. Germline CDR1 is LNHDA and CDR2 is SQIVND (reference sequence). There are 13 residues in the CDR3. The chain's CDR3 is CASSWLMNTEAFF. The CDR3 coding sequence is TGTGCCAGTAGTTGGCTTATGAACACTGAAGCTTTCTTT.

The chain joins TRBV19 to TRBJ2-7; the match to TRBD1 covers 8 bases. V shed 5 bases and J 3 bases; nucleotides not matched to a gene: 9. The germline V gene encodes CDR1 LNHDA and CDR2 SQIVND (reference sequence). This CDR3 is built from 15 residues. The CDR3 reads CASSPQGAANYEQYF. CDR3 DNA sequence: TGTGCCAGTAGTCCCCAGGGGGCGGCGAACTACGAGCAGTACTTC.

The chain employs TRBV29-1 and TRBJ1-4; D is unresolved. V lost 7 bases to trimming and J lost 1 base, with 7 bases between them. Germline V lookup: CDR1 SQVTM, CDR2 ANQGSEA. The CDR3 runs 12 residues. The CDR3 DNA is TGCAGCGCGCGGGAAACTAATGAAAAACTGTTTTTT. It is translated as CSARETNEKLFF. Drawing the rest from reference TRBV29-1 and TRBJ1-4, the complete variable domain is SAVISQKPSRDICQRGTSLTIQCQVDSQVTMMFWYRQQPGQSLTLIATANQGSEATYESGFVIDKFPISRPNLTFSTLTVSNMSPEDSSIYLCSARETNEKLFFGSGTQLSVL.

The CDR3 nucleotides read TGTGCCAGCAGCTATGGAGGCAACACTGAAGCTTTCTTT. Translated, it gives CASSYGGNTEAFF. The rearrangement joins TRBV13 to TRBJ1-1; D gene ambiguous. Germline V gene sequence: CDR1 PRHDT, CDR2 FYEKMQ (reference sequence). Between the trimmed V and J ends, which lost 4 bases and 2 bases, there was a span of 8 bases. The CDR3 is made up of 13 amino acids.

This clone came up once. CDR3 residues: CASSQGQGHIQYF. CDR3 sequence (DNA): TGCGCCAGCAGCCAAGGACAGGGGCACATTCAGTACTTC. V gene TRBV4-1 combines with J gene TRBJ2-4; TRBD1 agrees at 8 bases. The CDR3 runs 13 residues. CDR1 MGHRA and CDR2 YSYEKL come from the germline V gene. Germline trimming cut 1 base from V and 8 bases from J; bases unmatched to any gene: 1.

The chain is built from TRBV6-5 and TRBJ1-1, with a possible D match to TRBD1 (5 bases). Looked up from germline, CDR1 is MNHEY and CDR2 is SVGAGI. Trimming took off 2 bases at V and 6 bases at J, with 10 bases between the two ends. The CDR3 sequence is 13 residues long. CDR3 sequence reads: CASSYGAGSEAFF. In nucleotides, the CDR3 is TGTGCCAGCAGTTACGGGGCAGGTTCTGAAGCTTTCTTT.

The chain uses TRBV2 and TRBJ2-1; 9 bases match TRBD2. The CDR3 is 17 amino acids. Germline V gene lookup returns CDR1 SNHLY and CDR2 FYNNEI. Trimming removed 3 bases from V and 7 bases from J; junction bases left unmatched: 13. In nucleotides, the CDR3 is TGTGCCAGCAGTGATCTTACCTTAGCGGGGGAAAATAATGAGCAGTTCTTC. This translates into CASSDLTLAGENNEQFF.

The rearrangement uses TRBV18 and TRBJ1-2; D perhaps matches TRBD1 (5 bases). CDR1 and CDR2 from the germline V gene are KGHSH and LQKENI. This CDR3 contains 12 residues. V was pared by 1 base and J by 5 bases, with 5 bases between. In DNA form, the CDR3 reads TGTGCCAGCTCACCACAGGGGTATGGCTACACCTTC. Its protein is CASSPQGYGYTF.

The gene calls are TRBV5-5 and TRBJ2-2; 7 bases map to TRBD1. Germline V gives CDR1 SGHKS, CDR2 YYEKEE (reference sequence). The CDR3 totals 16 residues. Germline trimming cut 0 bases from V and 3 bases from J; bases unmatched to any gene: 5. CDR3 amino acids: CASSLEWGQHTGELFF. The CDR3 DNA reads as TGTGCCAGCAGCTTGGAGTGGGGACAGCACACCGGGGAGCTGTTTTTT.

The genes are TRBV10-3 and TRBJ2-1; D may be TRBD2 (5 bases). V lost 3 bases, J lost 7 bases, and 22 bases lay in between. The germline CDR1 and CDR2 sequences are ENHRY and SYGVKD. This CDR3 has 17 residues. CDR3 sequence: CAISDSRVSGGRNEQFF. The CDR3 nucleotides read TGTGCCATCAGTGACTCGCGGGTGAGCGGAGGACGGAATGAGCAGTTCTTC.